Sequencing of this T cell receptor beta chain was carried out in a study of T cells in localized non-small cell lung cancer (dated by TCRdb to 2018 to 2021). Background for the entire study: T cell repertoires of 200 to 250 early-stage NSCLC patients were analyzed, with tumors being compared against uninvolved tumor-adjacent lungs. The cohort comprised around 240 treatment-naïve NSCLC patients with resected, localized lung tumors. Of the NSCLC patients, approximately 130 were male and about a hundred were female, and the mean age was about 69 years.

The immunoSEQ Assay was used to sequence TCR beta CDR3 regions from DNA. Processing in the source paper ran as follows. To compute T cell density, TCR beta template counts were normalized to usable DNA, which was estimated by amplifying housekeeping genes. Richness was estimated using the preseqR package, with extrapolation to 400,000 templates for PBMC samples and to 120,000 templates for tissue samples. Clonality was defined by subtracting Pielou's evenness from one. Differential abundance testing on productive amino-acid clonotypes, with a minimum total count of 5 and an alpha of 0.1, was used to identify tissue-enriched TCRs. The Jaccard Index and the Morisita Overlap Index were used to measure repertoire overlap between compartments. GLIPH clustered TCR beta CDR3s with public tetramer-defined viral CDR3s; viral motifs required at least three viral sequences plus V-gene enrichment. TCRdb obtained this table from immuneACCESS and retained in-frame rearrangements with V and J assigned. These tables miss some clones; where compared with another copy, unresolved V genes account for less than half of the shortfall, and the remainder is unexplained. V and J calls plus clone size are reproduced from that table; the DNA served to infer D and trimming. This sample is represented by some 1,400 clones; 25% of them were singletons. Of the sample, around 16% falls within the top ten clones.

At diagnosis, peripheral blood, uninvolved tumor-adjacent lung and tumor were collected and stored as a combination of fresh-frozen and FFPE material. Reading the germline V gene gives CDR1 SGHNT and CDR2 YENEEA. After removal of 3 bases from V and 2 bases from J, the junction retains 6 bases not matched to a gene. The CDR3 starts with the cysteine, ends with the phenylalanine, and has 18 residues. CDR3 DNA only is kept here, 54 bases in frame from base 1. What the work shows at the level of the full study, not this receptor alone: A median of about 55 of the top 100 tumor clones were detected in paired uninvolved adjacent lung, and around 27 of these tumor clones were also found among the top 100 clones of the paired uninvolved adjacent lung. Higher T cell density in blood was associated with longer overall survival, whereas higher clonality in adjacent lung was associated with shorter survival. Because the study design was exploratory, TCR variables were selected using unadjusted p-values without false-discovery rate correction. Uninvolved tumor-adjacent lung showed the highest T cell clonality, higher than tumor, which suggests more focused antigenic responses in the adjacent lung. Because multi-region sequencing of the tumors was not done, intratumor heterogeneity could not be ruled out.

Note on this clone: Its antigen remains undetermined. No base quality values were provided; no much bigger clone lies one nucleotide off.

The sample here was lung tumor tissue, taken before any cancer treatment. The chain is made from TRBV11-3 and TRBJ2-6, and TRBD1 matches 11 of the central bases. This receptor was identified in a male donor aged 60 or over with stage I squamous cell lung carcinoma. The DNA reads as follows: TGTGCCAGCAGCTTGGTTGGACAGGGGGCTGCTGGGGCCAACGTCCTGACTTTC. Protein translation: CASSLVGQGAAGANVLTF.